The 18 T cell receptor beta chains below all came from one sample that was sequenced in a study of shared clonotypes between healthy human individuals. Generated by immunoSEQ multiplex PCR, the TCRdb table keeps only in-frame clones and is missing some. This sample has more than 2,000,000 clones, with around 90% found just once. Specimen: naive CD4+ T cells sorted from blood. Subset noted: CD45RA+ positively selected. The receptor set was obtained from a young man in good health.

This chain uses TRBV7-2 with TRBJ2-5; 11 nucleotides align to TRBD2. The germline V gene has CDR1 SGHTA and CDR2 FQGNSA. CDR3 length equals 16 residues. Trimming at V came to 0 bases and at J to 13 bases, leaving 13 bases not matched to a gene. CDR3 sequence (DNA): TGTGCCAGCAGCTTAGCGCTGATGACTAGCGGGATTCCCCCGTACTTC. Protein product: CASSLALMTSGIPPYF.

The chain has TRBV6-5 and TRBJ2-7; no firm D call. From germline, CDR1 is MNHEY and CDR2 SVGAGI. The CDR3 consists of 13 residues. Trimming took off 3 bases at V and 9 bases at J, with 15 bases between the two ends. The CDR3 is CASSYRAWDVQYF. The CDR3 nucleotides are TGTGCCAGCAGTTATCGGGCCTGGGATGTGCAGTACTTC.

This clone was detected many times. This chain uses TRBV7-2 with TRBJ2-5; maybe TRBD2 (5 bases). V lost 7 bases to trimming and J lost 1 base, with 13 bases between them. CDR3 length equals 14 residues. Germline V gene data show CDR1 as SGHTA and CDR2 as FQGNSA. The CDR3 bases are TGTGCCAGCACTTTGCGAGGGTTCCAAGAGACCCAGTACTTC. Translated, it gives CASTLRGFQETQYF.

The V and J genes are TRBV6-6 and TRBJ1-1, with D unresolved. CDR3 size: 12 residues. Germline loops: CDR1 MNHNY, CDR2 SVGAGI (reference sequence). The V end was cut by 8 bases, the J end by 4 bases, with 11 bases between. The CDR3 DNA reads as TGTGCCAGCTCCACAAGGCTCACTGAAGCTTTCTTT. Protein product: CASSTRLTEAFF.

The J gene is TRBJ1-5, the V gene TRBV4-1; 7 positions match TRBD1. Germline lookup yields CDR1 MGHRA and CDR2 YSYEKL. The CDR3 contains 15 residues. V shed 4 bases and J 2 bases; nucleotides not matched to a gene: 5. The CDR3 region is CASSLQGGGNQPQHF. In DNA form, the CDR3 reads TGCGCCAGCAGCCTTCAGGGGGGAGGCAATCAGCCCCAGCATTTT.

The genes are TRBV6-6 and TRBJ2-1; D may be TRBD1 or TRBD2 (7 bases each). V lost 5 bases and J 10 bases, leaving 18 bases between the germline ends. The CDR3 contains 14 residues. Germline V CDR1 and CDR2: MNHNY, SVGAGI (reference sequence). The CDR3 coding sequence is TGTGCCAGCAGTCAATGGGAGGGGGCGAGGGAGCAGTTCTTC. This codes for CASSQWEGAREQFF.

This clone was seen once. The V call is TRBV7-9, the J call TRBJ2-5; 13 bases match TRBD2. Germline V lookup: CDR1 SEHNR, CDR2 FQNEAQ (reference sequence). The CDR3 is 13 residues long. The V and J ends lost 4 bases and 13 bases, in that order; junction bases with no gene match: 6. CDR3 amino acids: CASSSGGLAGLYF. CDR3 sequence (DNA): TGTGCCAGCAGCTCTGGGGGACTAGCGGGGTTGTACTTC.

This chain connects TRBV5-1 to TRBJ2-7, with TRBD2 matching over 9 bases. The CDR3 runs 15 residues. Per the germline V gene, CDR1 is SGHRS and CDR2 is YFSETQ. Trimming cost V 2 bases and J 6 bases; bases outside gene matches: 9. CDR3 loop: CASSLRVAGDSEQYF. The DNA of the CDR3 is TGCGCCAGCAGCTTACGGGTAGCGGGAGACTCCGAGCAGTACTTC. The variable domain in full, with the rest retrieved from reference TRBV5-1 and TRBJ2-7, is KAGVTQTPRYLIKTRGQQVTLSCSPISGHRSVSWYQQTPGQGLQFLFEYFSETQRNKGNFPGRFSGRQFSNSRSEMNVSTLELGDSALYLCASSLRVAGDSEQYFGPGTRLTVT.

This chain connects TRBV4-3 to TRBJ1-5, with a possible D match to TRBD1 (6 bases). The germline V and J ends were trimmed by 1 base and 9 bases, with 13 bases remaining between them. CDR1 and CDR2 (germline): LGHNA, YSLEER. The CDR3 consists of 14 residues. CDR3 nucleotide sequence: TGCGCCAGCAGCCAAGTTACAGGGAGAGGGCCCCAGCATTTT. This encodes CASSQVTGRGPQHF.

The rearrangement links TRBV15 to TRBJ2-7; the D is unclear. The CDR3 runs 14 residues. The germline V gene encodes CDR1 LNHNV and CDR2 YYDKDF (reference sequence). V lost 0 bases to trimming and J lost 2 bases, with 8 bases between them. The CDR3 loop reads CATSRDTVAYEQYF. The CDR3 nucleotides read TGTGCCACCAGCAGAGATACCGTCGCCTACGAGCAGTACTTC.

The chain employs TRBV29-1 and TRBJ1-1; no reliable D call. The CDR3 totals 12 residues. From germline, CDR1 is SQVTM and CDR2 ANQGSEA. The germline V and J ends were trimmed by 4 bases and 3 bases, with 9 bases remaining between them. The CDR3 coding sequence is TGCAGCGTTGGAAACGGAGACACTGAAGCTTTCTTT. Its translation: CSVGNGDTEAFF.

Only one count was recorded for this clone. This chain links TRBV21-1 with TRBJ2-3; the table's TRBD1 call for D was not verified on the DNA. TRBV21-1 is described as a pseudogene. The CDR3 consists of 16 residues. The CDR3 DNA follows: TGTGCCAGCAGCTCGCTGGGGGCGTCTAGCACAGATACGCAGTATTTT. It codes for CASSSLGASSTDTQYF.

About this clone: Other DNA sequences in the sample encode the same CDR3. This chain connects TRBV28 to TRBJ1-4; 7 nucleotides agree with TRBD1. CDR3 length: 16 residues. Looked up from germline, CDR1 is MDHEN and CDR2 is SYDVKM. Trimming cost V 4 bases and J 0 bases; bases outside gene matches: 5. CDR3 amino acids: CASSSPGGATNEKLFF. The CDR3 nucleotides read TGTGCCAGCAGTTCCCCAGGGGGTGCAACTAATGAAAAACTGTTTTTT.

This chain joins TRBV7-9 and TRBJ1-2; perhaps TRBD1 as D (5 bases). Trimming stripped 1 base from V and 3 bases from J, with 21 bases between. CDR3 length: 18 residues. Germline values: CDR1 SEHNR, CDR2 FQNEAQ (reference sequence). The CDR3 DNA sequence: TGTGCCAGCAGCTTAGTGTTACTGGACGGGGGGAACTACTATGGCTACACCTTC. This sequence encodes CASSLVLLDGGNYYGYTF.

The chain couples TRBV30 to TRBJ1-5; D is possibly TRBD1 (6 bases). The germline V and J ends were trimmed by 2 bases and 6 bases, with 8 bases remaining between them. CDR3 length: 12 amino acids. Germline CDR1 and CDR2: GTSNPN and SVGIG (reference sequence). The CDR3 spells CAWSRGAQPQHF. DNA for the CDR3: TGTGCCTGGAGTAGGGGGGCTCAGCCCCAGCATTTT. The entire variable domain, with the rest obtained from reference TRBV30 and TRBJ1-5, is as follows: SQTIHQWPATLVQPVGSPLSLECTVEGTSNPNLYWYRQAAGRGLQLLFYSVGIGQISSEVPQNLSASRPQDRQFILSSKKLLLSDSGFYLCAWSRGAQPQHFGDGTRLSIL.

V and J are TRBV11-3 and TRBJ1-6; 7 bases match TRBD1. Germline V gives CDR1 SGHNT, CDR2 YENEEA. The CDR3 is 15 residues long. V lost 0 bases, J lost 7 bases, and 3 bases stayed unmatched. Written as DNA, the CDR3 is TGTGCCAGCAGCTTAGACAGGGGGTTGAATTCACCCCTCCACTTT. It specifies CASSLDRGLNSPLHF.

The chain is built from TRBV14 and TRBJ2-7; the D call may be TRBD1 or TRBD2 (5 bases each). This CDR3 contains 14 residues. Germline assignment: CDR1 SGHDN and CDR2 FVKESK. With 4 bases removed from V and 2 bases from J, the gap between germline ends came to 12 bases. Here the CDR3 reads CASSPGTGTYEQYF. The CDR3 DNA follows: TGTGCCAGCAGCCCTGGGACGGGTACCTACGAGCAGTACTTC.

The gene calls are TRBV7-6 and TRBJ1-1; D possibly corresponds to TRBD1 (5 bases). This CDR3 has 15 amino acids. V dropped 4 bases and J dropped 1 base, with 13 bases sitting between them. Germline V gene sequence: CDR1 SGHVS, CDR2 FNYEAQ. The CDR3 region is CASSWGLAQNTEAFF. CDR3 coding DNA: TGTGCCAGCAGCTGGGGACTCGCACAGAACACTGAAGCTTTCTTT.